Shown below are 21 T cell receptor beta chains from a single sample sequenced in a study of CD8+ T cells in alopecia areata. RNA extraction and reverse transcription yielded cDNA as sequencing template. Profiled with immunoSEQ multiplex PCR; TCRdb holds only in-frame clones, not every one. The sample consists of some 110,000 clones, around three fifths of them appearing once. As for treatment: oral pan-JAK inhibitor, 5-10 mg twice daily. Sample: CD8+ T cells sorted from blood, taken at week 24, from a patient treated with tofacitinib. These receptors all stem from a human donor with alopecia areata.

CDR3 DNA: TGTGCCAGCAGCCAATCTTTTGAGGCCTATGGCTACACCTTC. Residues: CASSQSFEAYGYTF. The chain links TRBV16 to TRBJ1-2; no clear D. This CDR3 is 14 amino acids long. Germline lookup yields CDR1 KGHSY and CDR2 FQNENV. Trimming cost V 0 bases and J 4 bases, with 9 bases left between them.

The chain is built from TRBV6-5 and TRBJ2-1; 10 positions agree with TRBD2. CDR1 and CDR2 from the germline V gene are MNHEY and SVGAGI. This CDR3 comprises 16 residues. After removal of 2 bases from V and 7 bases from J, the junction contained 8 bases not matched to a gene. Here the CDR3 reads CASSYHPSGGGNEQFF. In DNA form, the CDR3 reads TGTGCCAGCAGTTACCATCCTAGCGGGGGAGGGAATGAGCAGTTCTTC.

The chain carries TRBV6-5 and TRBJ1-2; no definite D call. This CDR3 has 12 residues. Germline lookup yields CDR1 MNHEY and CDR2 SVGAGI. The V end was cut by 2 bases, the J end by 4 bases, with 5 bases between. Written as DNA, the CDR3 is TGTGCCAGCAGTTACGATCGCTATGGCTACACCTTC. Its protein is CASSYDRYGYTF.

V usage is TRBV27 and J usage is TRBJ2-7; 7 bases fit TRBD1. Germline-derived CDR1 and CDR2 are MNHEY and SMNVEV (reference sequence). J lost 0 bases, V lost 5 bases, and 4 bases had no gene match. The CDR3 has 14 residues. The CDR3 sequence is CASSATGLSYEQYF. CDR3 bases: TGTGCCAGCAGTGCGACAGGGCTCTCCTACGAGCAGTACTTC.

This clone came up once. The chain has TRBV7-9 and TRBJ2-5; D unresolved. Trimming cost V 1 base and J 3 bases, with 6 bases left between them. The V gene's germline CDR1 is SEHNR and CDR2 FQNEAQ (reference sequence). This CDR3 spans 13 amino acids. The CDR3 DNA follows: TGTGCCAGCAGCTTAGTAGGTGAAGAGACCCAGTACTTC. Protein sequence: CASSLVGEETQYF.

This rearrangement joins TRBV5-1 to TRBJ2-3; 8 bases fit TRBD1. The trim removed 3 bases at V and 0 bases at J, leaving 6 bases unmatched. This CDR3 is 16 amino acids long. The germline CDR1 and CDR2 sequences are SGHRS and YFSETQ. CDR3 protein: CASSWGQAPSTDTQYF. CDR3 DNA sequence: TGCGCCAGCAGCTGGGGACAGGCGCCTAGCACAGATACGCAGTATTTT. Combining the CDR3 with reference TRBV5-1 and TRBJ2-3 gives the whole variable domain KAGVTQTPRYLIKTRGQQVTLSCSPISGHRSVSWYQQTPGQGLQFLFEYFSETQRNKGNFPGRFSGRQFSNSRSEMNVSTLELGDSALYLCASSWGQAPSTDTQYFGPGTRLTVL.

The V gene is TRBV27, the J gene TRBJ2-7; D gene ambiguous. CDR3 length: 13 residues. Trimming left V 0 bases short and J 5 bases short, with 8 bases between. The germline CDR1 and CDR2 sequences are MNHEY and SMNVEV (reference sequence). CDR3 residues: CASSLSLYDEQYF. In DNA, the CDR3 is TGTGCCAGCAGTTTATCCCTTTATGACGAGCAGTACTTC.

The J gene is TRBJ2-7, the V gene TRBV19; 7 nucleotides line up with TRBD2. Losses at the gene ends were 0 bases for V and 5 bases for J; bases not matched to a gene: 7. The CDR3 runs 15 residues. The germline V gene encodes CDR1 LNHDA and CDR2 SQIVND (reference sequence). The CDR3 loop reads CASSIDPAGQDEQYF. Written as DNA, the CDR3 is TGTGCCAGTAGTATAGATCCAGCGGGGCAGGACGAGCAGTACTTC.

DNA of the CDR3: TGTGCCACCAGCAGAGAGGGGGAGGGTATGGACGAGCAGTACTTC. This gives the protein CATSREGEGMDEQYF. The rearrangement uses TRBV15 and TRBJ2-7, with TRBD2 matching over 7 bases. Germline CDR1 reads LNHNV; CDR2 reads YYDKDF (reference sequence). The CDR3 has 15 amino acids. V lost 0 bases to trimming and J lost 5 bases; unmatched junction nucleotides: 7.

V and J are TRBV5-6 and TRBJ2-7; possibly TRBD1 or TRBD2 for D (5 bases each). Germline assignment: CDR1 SGHDT and CDR2 YYEEEE. Deletions cut 4 bases from V and 4 bases from J, with 18 bases between. The CDR3 extends over 15 amino acids. DNA of the CDR3: TGTGCCAGCAGCCCGGCGGGCCAGGGCGGATACGAGCAGTACTTC. Translation: CASSPAGQGGYEQYF. Looking up the rest from reference TRBV5-6 and TRBJ2-7 gives the full variable domain: DAGVTQSPTHLIKTRGQQVTLRCSPKSGHDTVSWYQQALGQGPQFIFQYYEEEERQRGNFPDRFSGHQFPNYSSELNVNALLLGDSALYLCASSPAGQGGYEQYFGPGTRLTVT.

The gene calls are TRBV5-4 and TRBJ2-2; D is undetermined. Trimming removed 2 bases from V and 3 bases from J, with 14 bases in between. The V gene's germline CDR1 is SGHNT and CDR2 YYREEE (reference sequence). This CDR3 has 16 residues. The CDR3 reads CASSFSWGPYTGELFF. The CDR3 coding sequence is TGTGCCAGCAGCTTTAGTTGGGGTCCGTACACCGGGGAGCTGTTTTTT.

This sequence joins TRBV27 and TRBJ2-2, with 7 bases matching TRBD1. CDR3 length: 15 residues. The germline V gene encodes CDR1 MNHEY and CDR2 SMNVEV (reference sequence). V trimming: 7 bases; J trimming: 4 bases; junction bases outside the gene matches: 9. CDR3 amino acids: CASMQLPGGTGELFF. The CDR3, as DNA: TGTGCCAGCATGCAGCTCCCAGGGGGCACCGGGGAGCTGTTTTTT.

The chain links TRBV29-1 to TRBJ2-2; TRBD1 is a possible D gene (5 bases). The CDR3 covers 14 residues. CDR1 SQVTM and CDR2 ANQGSEA come from the germline V gene. V lost 2 bases and J lost 2, with 9 bases in between. The CDR3 DNA reads as TGCAGCGTTGAATACAGGCGTAACACCGGGGAGCTGTTTTTT. Its protein product is CSVEYRRNTGELFF.

The CDR3 loop reads CASSFAGELFF. The CDR3 DNA reads as TGTGCCAGCAGTTTCGCCGGGGAGCTGTTTTTT. J is TRBJ2-2 and V is TRBV25-1; no clear D. The CDR3 is 11 amino acids. Germline CDR1 and CDR2: MGHDK and SYGVNS. Deletions cut 5 bases from V and 6 bases from J, with 4 bases between.

J is TRBJ2-1 and V is TRBV15; TRBD2 is a possible D gene (5 bases). Germline CDR1 reads LNHNV; CDR2 reads YYDKDF (reference sequence). The CDR3 is 13 residues long. The V and J ends lost 9 bases and 1 base respectively, with 10 bases between them. The CDR3 DNA reads TGTGCCACGCGGGCACTTTCCTACAATGAGCAGTTCTTC. It translates to CATRALSYNEQFF.

The V and J genes are TRBV5-1 and TRBJ2-5; D is ambiguous. The CDR3 contains 14 residues. Germline CDR1 SGHRS, CDR2 YFSETQ. The germline V and J ends were trimmed by 1 base and 5 bases, with 12 bases remaining between them. The CDR3 bases are TGCGCCAGCAGCTTGAGCCGCCGTCCGGAGACCCAGTACTTC. Translated: CASSLSRRPETQYF.

CDR3 loop: CASSPAGANYGYTF. Written as DNA, the CDR3 is TGTGCCAGCAGCCCCGCGGGGGCCAACTATGGCTACACCTTC. The chain links TRBV11-1 to TRBJ1-2, with a tentative D call TRBD1 (6 bases). Germline values: CDR1 SGHAT, CDR2 FQDESV (reference sequence). V lost 5 bases and J lost 2, with 12 bases in between. The CDR3 is made up of 14 amino acids.

The chain is built from TRBV4-2 and TRBJ2-7; TRBD1 agrees at 9 bases. Trimming removed 0 bases from V and 2 bases from J; junction bases left unmatched: 5. This CDR3 comprises 16 residues. Germline assignment: CDR1 LGHNA and CDR2 YNFKEQ. This CDR3 is CASSQDSGDRAYEQYF. CDR3 bases: TGTGCCAGCAGCCAAGACAGCGGGGACAGGGCCTACGAGCAGTACTTC.

The rearrangement links TRBV29-1 to TRBJ2-1; 9 bases fit TRBD2. The CDR3 spans 13 residues. The V segment lost 6 bases and the J segment 8 bases; nucleotides outside the gene matches: 8. Germline V lookup: CDR1 SQVTM, CDR2 ANQGSEA. The CDR3 sequence: CSVHSGGIDEQFF. CDR3 in DNA: TGCAGCGTACATAGCGGGGGTATCGATGAGCAGTTCTTC.

This clone occurred once. V gene TRBV15 combines with J gene TRBJ1-2, with D possibly matching TRBD1 (5 bases). Germline V CDR1 and CDR2: LNHNV, YYDKDF (reference sequence). The CDR3 totals 15 residues. Trimming shortened V by 5 bases and J by 0 bases, and 13 bases separated the two germline ends. CDR3 region: CATSGYQGSNYGYTF. In nucleotides, the CDR3 is TGTGCCACCAGCGGATATCAGGGATCTAACTATGGCTACACCTTC.

This clone was seen a few times. This chain connects TRBV27 to TRBJ1-2; D uncertain. The V and J ends lost 3 bases and 5 bases respectively, with 10 bases between them. This CDR3 contains 13 residues. CDR1 is MNHEY and CDR2 is SMNVEV in the germline V gene (reference sequence). As DNA, the CDR3 is TGTGCCAGCAGTTTTTCAGAGGGTTATGGCTACACCTTC. It encodes CASSFSEGYGYTF.